This TCR beta chain is from a study of blood T cell repertoires in COVID-19. Looking at the study overall: Samples came from the United States, Italy and Spain, spanning acute and convalescent COVID-19. PBMCs, B-cell-depleted T cells, or T cells were the source of the cDNA or gDNA that made up the material.

Methods used by the authors: Amplifying reference gene primers gave estimates of nucleated cell counts. The method was immunoSEQ multiplex PCR; TCRdb's version includes in-frame clones alone and lacks a portion of them. V and J calls plus clone size are reproduced from that table; the DNA served to infer D and trimming. Of about 260,000 clones in the sample, roughly nine tenths were seen once. This TCR was sampled from a man aged 55-75 years who had recovered from COVID-19. Sequenced: peripheral blood.

CDR3 sequence: CATPTGENQPQHF. CDR3 nucleotides: TGTGCCACCCCGACAGGCGAAAACCAGCCCCAGCATTTT. The genes are TRBV6-9 and TRBJ1-5; perhaps TRBD1 as D (6 bases). Germline V gene sequence: CDR1 MNHGY, CDR2 SVAAGI. Trimming took 10 bases from V and 7 from J, leaving 17 bases between them. There are 13 residues in the CDR3.